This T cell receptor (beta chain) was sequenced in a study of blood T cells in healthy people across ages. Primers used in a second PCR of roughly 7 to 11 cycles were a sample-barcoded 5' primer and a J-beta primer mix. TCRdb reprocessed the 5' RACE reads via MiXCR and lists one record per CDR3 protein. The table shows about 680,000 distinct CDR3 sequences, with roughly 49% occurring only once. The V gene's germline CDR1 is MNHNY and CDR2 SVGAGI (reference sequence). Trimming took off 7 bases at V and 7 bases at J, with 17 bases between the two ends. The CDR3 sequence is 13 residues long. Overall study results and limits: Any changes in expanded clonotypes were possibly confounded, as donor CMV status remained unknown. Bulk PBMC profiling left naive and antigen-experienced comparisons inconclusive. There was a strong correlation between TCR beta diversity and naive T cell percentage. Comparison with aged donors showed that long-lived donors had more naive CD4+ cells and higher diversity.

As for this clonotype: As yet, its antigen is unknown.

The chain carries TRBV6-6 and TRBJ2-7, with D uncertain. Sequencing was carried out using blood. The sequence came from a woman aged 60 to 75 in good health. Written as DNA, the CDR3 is TGTGCCAGCATTGGGAACGTTTACAATGAGCAGTACTTC. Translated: CASIGNVYNEQYF.